This TCR beta chain was recovered during a study of post-analysis software for immune sequencing data. Whole-study context: The patients showed relapsing-remitting, secondary progressive and progressive-relapsing multiple sclerosis courses.

Findings and caveats of the study: Patients used several TRBV segments, including TRBV5-6, TRBV5-1 and TRBV20-1, more often than controls. The F measure placed samples prepared in the same batch into strongly shared clusters.

Of note for this clonotype: Its cognate antigen is unknown.

TCR beta cDNA libraries included unique molecular identifiers. TCRdb analysed the PCR reads with MiXCR anew, one entry per CDR3 protein. This table has roughly 540,000 distinct CDR3 sequences, 34% appearing once. CDR1 is ENHRY, CDR2 SYGVKD, per germline. This CDR3 has 18 residues. Trimming removed 2 bases at V and 0 bases at J, with 19 bases between. The genes are TRBV10-3 and TRBJ1-2; D remains unclear. This TCR was sampled from a girl aged 2 to 17 with multiple sclerosis. The sequenced sample consisted of blood. The CDR3, as DNA: TGTGCCATCAGTGAGCCCGGCAGGTGGGCGGAAGCTAACTATGGCTACACCTTC. Its translation: CAISEPGRWAEANYGYTF.